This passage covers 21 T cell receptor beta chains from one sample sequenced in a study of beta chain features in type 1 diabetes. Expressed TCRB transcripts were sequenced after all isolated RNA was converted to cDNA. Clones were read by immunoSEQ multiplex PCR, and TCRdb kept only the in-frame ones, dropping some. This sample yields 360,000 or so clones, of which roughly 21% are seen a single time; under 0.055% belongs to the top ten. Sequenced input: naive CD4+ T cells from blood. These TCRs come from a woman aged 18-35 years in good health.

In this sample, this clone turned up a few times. Written as DNA, the CDR3 is TGTGCCAGCAGCTTTACTAGCGGGGGGGAGACCCAGTACTTC. It translates to CASSFTSGGETQYF. The chain is built from TRBV9 and TRBJ2-5, with 12 bases aligning to TRBD2. V shed 4 bases, J shed 5 bases, and the junction held 3 bases outside the gene matches. This CDR3 spans 14 amino acids. Per germline, CDR1 SGDLS and CDR2 YYNGEE. Supplemented by reference TRBV9 and TRBJ2-5, the full variable domain reads DSGVTQTPKHLITATGQRVTLRCSPRSGDLSVYWYQQSLDQGLQFLIQYYNGEERAKGNILERFSAQQFPDLHSELNLSSLELGDSALYFCASSFTSGGETQYFGPGTRLLVL.

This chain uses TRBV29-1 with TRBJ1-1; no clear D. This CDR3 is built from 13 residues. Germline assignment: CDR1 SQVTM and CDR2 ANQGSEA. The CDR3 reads CSQMPQMNTEAFF. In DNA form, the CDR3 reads TGCAGTCAGATGCCACAGATGAACACTGAAGCTTTCTTT.

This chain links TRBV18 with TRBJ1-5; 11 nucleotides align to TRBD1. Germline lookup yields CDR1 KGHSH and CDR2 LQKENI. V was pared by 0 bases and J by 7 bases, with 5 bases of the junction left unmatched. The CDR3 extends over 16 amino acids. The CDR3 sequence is CASSPPGQGAGQPQHF. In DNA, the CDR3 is TGTGCCAGCTCACCACCTGGACAGGGGGCAGGACAGCCCCAGCATTTT.

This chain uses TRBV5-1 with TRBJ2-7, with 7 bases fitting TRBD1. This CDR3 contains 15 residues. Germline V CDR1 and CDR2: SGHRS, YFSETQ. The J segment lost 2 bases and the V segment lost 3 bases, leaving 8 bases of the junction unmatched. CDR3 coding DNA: TGCGCCAGCAGCTCAGGGACAGCAAAAACCTACGAGCAGTACTTC. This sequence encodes CASSSGTAKTYEQYF.

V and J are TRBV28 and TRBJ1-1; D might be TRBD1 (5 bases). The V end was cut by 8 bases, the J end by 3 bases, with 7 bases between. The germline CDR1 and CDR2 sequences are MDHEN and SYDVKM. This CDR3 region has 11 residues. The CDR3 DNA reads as TGTGCCAGCGGGGGGGACACTGAAGCTTTCTTT. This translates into CASGGDTEAFF.

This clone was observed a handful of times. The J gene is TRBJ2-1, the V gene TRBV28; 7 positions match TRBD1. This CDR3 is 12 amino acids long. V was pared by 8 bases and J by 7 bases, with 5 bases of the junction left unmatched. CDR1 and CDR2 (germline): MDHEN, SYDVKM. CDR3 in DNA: TGTGCCAGCTCCGAACAGGGGAATGAGCAGTTCTTC. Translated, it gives CASSEQGNEQFF.

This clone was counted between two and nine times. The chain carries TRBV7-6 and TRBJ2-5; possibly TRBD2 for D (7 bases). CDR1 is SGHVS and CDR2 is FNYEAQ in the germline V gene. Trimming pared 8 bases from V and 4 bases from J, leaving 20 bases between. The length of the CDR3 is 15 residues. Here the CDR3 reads CASSWGGRAGETQYF. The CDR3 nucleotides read TGTGCCAGCTCATGGGGGGGCCGTGCGGGAGAGACCCAGTACTTC.

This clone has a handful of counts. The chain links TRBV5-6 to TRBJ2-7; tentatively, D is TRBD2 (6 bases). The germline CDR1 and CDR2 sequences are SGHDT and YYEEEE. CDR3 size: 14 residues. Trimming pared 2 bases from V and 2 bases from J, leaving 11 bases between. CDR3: CASSLGTGAYEQYF. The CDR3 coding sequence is TGTGCCAGCAGCTTAGGGACGGGGGCCTACGAGCAGTACTTC.

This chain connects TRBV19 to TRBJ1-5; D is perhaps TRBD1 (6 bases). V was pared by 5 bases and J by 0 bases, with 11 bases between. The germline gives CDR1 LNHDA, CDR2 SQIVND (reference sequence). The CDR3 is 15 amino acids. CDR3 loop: CASSWNRASNQPQHF. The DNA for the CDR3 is TGTGCCAGTAGTTGGAACAGGGCTAGCAATCAGCCCCAGCATTTT.

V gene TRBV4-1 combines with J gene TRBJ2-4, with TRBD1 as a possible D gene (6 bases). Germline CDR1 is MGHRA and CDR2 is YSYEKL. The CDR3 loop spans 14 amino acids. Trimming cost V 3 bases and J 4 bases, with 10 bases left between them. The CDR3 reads CASSQPQGKNIQYF. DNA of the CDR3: TGCGCCAGCAGCCAGCCACAGGGAAAAAACATTCAGTACTTC.

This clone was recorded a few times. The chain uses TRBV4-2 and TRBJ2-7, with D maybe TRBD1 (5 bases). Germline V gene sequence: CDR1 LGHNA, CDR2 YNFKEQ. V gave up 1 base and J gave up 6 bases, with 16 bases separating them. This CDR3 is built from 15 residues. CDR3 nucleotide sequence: TGTGCCAGCAGCCAAGTTACAGGAAAAGGGTCCGAGCAGTACTTC. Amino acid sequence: CASSQVTGKGSEQYF.

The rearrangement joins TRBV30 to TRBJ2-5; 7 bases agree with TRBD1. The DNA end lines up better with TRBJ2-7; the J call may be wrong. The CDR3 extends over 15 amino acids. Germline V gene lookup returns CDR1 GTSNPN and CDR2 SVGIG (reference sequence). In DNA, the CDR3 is TGTGCCTGGAGTGTACCTTACAGGGGCTCCTACGAGCAGTACTTC. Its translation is CAWSVPYRGSYEQYF.

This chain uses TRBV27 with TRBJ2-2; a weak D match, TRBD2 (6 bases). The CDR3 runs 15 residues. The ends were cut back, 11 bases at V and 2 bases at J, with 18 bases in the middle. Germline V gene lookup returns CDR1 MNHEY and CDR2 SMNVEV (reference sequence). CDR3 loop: CAPKLLAVNTGELFF. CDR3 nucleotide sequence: TGTGCCCCCAAGTTACTAGCAGTTAACACCGGGGAGCTGTTTTTT.

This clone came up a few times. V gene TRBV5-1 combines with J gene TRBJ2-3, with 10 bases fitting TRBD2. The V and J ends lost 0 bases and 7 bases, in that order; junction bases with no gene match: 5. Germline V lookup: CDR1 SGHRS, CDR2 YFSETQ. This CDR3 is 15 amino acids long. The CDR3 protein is CASSLEPTSGHTQYF. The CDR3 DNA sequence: TGCGCCAGCAGCTTGGAGCCGACTAGCGGGCATACGCAGTATTTT.

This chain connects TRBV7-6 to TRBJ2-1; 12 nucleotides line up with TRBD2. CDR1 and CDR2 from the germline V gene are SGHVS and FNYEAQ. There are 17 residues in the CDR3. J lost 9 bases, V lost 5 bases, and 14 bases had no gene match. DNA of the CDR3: TGTGCCAGCAGCCCTCGCCCGACTAGCGGGAGATTTAGTGAGCAGTTCTTC. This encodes CASSPRPTSGRFSEQFF.

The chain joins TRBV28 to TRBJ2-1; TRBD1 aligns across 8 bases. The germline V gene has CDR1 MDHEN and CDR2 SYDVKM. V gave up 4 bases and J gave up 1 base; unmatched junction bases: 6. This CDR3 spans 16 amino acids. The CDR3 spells CASSSVGQGSYNEQFF. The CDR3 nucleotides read TGTGCCAGCAGTTCCGTTGGACAGGGTTCCTACAATGAGCAGTTCTTC.

CDR3 protein: CASSRTGASEAFF. CDR3 DNA sequence: TGTGCCAGCAGTCGGACAGGGGCTAGTGAAGCTTTCTTT. The V and J genes are TRBV6-5 and TRBJ1-1, with TRBD1 identical over 9 bases. From germline, CDR1 is MNHEY and CDR2 SVGAGI. V trimming: 5 bases; J trimming: 7 bases; junction bases outside the gene matches: 5. This CDR3 spans 13 amino acids.

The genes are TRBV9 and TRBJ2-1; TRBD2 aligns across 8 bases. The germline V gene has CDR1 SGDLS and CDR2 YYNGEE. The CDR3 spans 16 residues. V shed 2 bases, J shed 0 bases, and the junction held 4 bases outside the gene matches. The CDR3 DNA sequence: TGTGCCAGCAGCGTGCGGGGGGACCTCTCCTACAATGAGCAGTTCTTC. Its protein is CASSVRGDLSYNEQFF. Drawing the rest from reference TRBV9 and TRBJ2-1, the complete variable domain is DSGVTQTPKHLITATGQRVTLRCSPRSGDLSVYWYQQSLDQGLQFLIQYYNGEERAKGNILERFSAQQFPDLHSELNLSSLELGDSALYFCASSVRGDLSYNEQFFGPGTRLTVL.

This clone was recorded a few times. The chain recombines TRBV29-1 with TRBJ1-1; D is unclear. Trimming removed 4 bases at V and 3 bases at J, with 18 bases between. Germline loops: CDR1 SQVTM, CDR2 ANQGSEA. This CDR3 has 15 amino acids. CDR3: CSVGKSTAEDTEAFF. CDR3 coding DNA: TGCAGCGTTGGCAAGTCTACTGCAGAGGACACTGAAGCTTTCTTT.

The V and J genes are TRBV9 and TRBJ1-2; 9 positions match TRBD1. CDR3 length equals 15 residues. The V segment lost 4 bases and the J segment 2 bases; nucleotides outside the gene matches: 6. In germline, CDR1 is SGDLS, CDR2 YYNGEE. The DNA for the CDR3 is TGTGCCAGCAGCTTTGGGACAGGGCTGAACTATGGCTACACCTTC. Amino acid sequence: CASSFGTGLNYGYTF.

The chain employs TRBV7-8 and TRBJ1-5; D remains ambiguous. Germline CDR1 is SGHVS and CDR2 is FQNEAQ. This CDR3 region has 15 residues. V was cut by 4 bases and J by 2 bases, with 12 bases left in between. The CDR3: CASSSRAFGNQPQHF. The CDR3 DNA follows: TGTGCCAGCAGCTCGAGAGCTTTTGGCAATCAGCCCCAGCATTTT.